Presented here are 8 T cell receptor beta chains from one specimen sequenced in a study of T-cell memory formation after mild COVID-19. TCRdb itself ran the 5' RACE reads through MiXCR, one entry per CDR3 protein. The sample has 450,000 to 650,000 distinct CDR3 sequences, about a sixth seen once. The sequenced sample was PBMCs or a T cell subset sorted from them (not recorded which). The receptors shown here come from an adult woman who had mild COVID-19 (a few samples of this study predate the infection). Cell type and time point are not known.

The gene calls are TRBV15 and TRBJ2-4; D unclear. This CDR3 contains 14 residues. In germline, CDR1 is LNHNV, CDR2 YYDKDF (reference sequence). Trimming pared 9 bases from V and 1 base from J, leaving 13 bases between. The CDR3 DNA is TGTGCCACGGGAACCGGGTGGGCCAAAAACATTCAGTACTTC. Translated, it gives CATGTGWAKNIQYF.

This chain links TRBV7-9 with TRBJ1-2, with D perhaps matching TRBD1 (6 bases). The V and J ends lost 5 bases and 2 bases respectively, with 15 bases between them. The CDR3 spans 15 residues. CDR1 and CDR2 (germline): SEHNR, FQNEAQ (reference sequence). This chain's CDR3 is CASSRGTPRNYGYTF. CDR3 coding DNA: TGTGCCAGCAGCCGTGGGACACCGAGGAACTATGGCTACACCTTC.

In this sample, this clonotype turned up a few times. This chain links TRBV4-2 with TRBJ2-2; D may be TRBD2 (6 bases). The CDR3 consists of 17 residues. Trimming pared 4 bases from V and 4 bases from J, leaving 19 bases between. Germline V gene lookup returns CDR1 LGHNA and CDR2 YNFKEQ. CDR3 in amino acids: CASSLPGAGTVTGELFF. In DNA form, the CDR3 reads TGTGCCAGCAGCCTTCCGGGAGCCGGGACGGTCACCGGGGAGCTGTTTTTT.

This clonotype showed up just a few times. The chain links TRBV10-3 to TRBJ2-7, with D hard to call. Looked up from germline, CDR1 is ENHRY and CDR2 is SYGVKD. The CDR3 runs to 13 residues. V lost 10 bases, J lost 5 bases, and 18 bases lay in between. In DNA, the CDR3 is TGTGCCACCGCGACGGGTATCATCCACGAGCAGTACTTC. It encodes CATATGIIHEQYF.

This clonotype was counted a few times. The chain has TRBV20-1 and TRBJ2-7; the match to TRBD2 covers 8 bases. This CDR3 is built from 11 residues. The V gene's germline CDR1 is DFQATT and CDR2 SNEGSKA (reference sequence). J gave up 5 bases and V 5 bases, and 2 bases lay outside the gene matches. As DNA, the CDR3 is TGCAGTGCTGGACTAGCCCACGAGCAGTACTTC. Its translation: CSAGLAHEQYF.

This clonotype was counted a few times. The rearrangement links TRBV9 to TRBJ2-7; 8 bases are shared with TRBD1. CDR3 length equals 15 residues. Trimming at V came to 0 bases and at J to 4 bases, leaving 6 bases not matched to a gene. The V gene's germline CDR1 is SGDLS and CDR2 YYNGEE. CDR3 in DNA: TGTGCCAGCAGCGTAGCTCCAGGGGGCGAATACGAGCAGTACTTC. It codes for CASSVAPGGEYEQYF. The variable domain in full, with the rest retrieved from reference TRBV9 and TRBJ2-7, is DSGVTQTPKHLITATGQRVTLRCSPRSGDLSVYWYQQSLDQGLQFLIQYYNGEERAKGNILERFSAQQFPDLHSELNLSSLELGDSALYFCASSVAPGGEYEQYFGPGTRLTVT.

The V call is TRBV7-9, the J call TRBJ2-3; TRBD2 might be the D (5 bases). The germline CDR1 and CDR2 sequences are SEHNR and FQNEAQ (reference sequence). Between the trimmed V and J ends, which lost 5 bases and 2 bases, there was a span of 26 bases. The CDR3 is 19 amino acids. The CDR3 sequence: CASSQVVSTNQIVTDTQYF. For the CDR3, the DNA is TGTGCCAGCAGCCAAGTGGTCTCGACTAACCAAATAGTCACAGATACGCAGTATTTT.

This clonotype was observed many times. The chain employs TRBV5-1 and TRBJ2-5; D is unresolved. The ends were cut back, 1 base at V and 5 bases at J, with 9 bases in the middle. Germline-derived CDR1 and CDR2 are SGHRS and YFSETQ. The CDR3 loop spans 13 amino acids. Here the CDR3 DNA reads TGCGCCAGCAGCTTGTCCGGGCGGGAGACCCAGTACTTC. It encodes CASSLSGRETQYF.